What follows describes a single T cell receptor (beta chain). Antigen: not known. For the second PCR, which ran for about 6 to 11 cycles, a sample-barcoded 5' primer and a J-beta primer mix were used. The template-switch adaptor, which had 12 random nucleotides, put a tag on each cDNA molecule. TCRdb reprocessed the 5' RACE reads with MiXCR, giving one entry per CDR3 protein. Here the sample spans some 1,800,000 distinct CDR3 sequences, more than 35% being singletons. This entry belongs to a study of blood T cells in healthy people across ages. The study, taken as a whole, reports: What prevented conclusive comparison of naive and antigen-experienced cells was that PBMCs were unsorted. Compared with aged donors, long-lived donors showed fewer expanded clones, suggesting selection.

Sequenced sample: blood. The receptor was isolated from a human donor in good health.

The CDR3 spells CSVLREIGTEAFF. The CDR3 bases are TGCAGCGTCCTCAGGGAAATCGGAACTGAAGCTTTCTTT. This chain joins TRBV29-1 and TRBJ1-1; D may be TRBD1 (5 bases). CDR1 is SQVTM, CDR2 ANQGSEA, per germline. CDR3 length: 13 residues. The germline V and J ends were trimmed by 6 bases and 5 bases, with 16 bases remaining between them.